There are many counts of the clone carrying this TCR beta chain. Antigen specificity is unknown. The data originate from a study of blood T cells in healthy people across ages. Study results and limitations: More naive CD4+ cells and higher diversity were found in long-lived than in aged donors.

For the second PCR, which ran for roughly 6 to 12 cycles, a sample-barcoded 5' primer and a J-beta primer mix were used. A template-switch adaptor with 12 random nucleotides tagged each cDNA molecule. TCRdb analysed the 5' RACE reads with MiXCR anew, one entry per CDR3 protein. The sample includes just under 900,000 distinct CDR3 sequences, 25% to 35% of them seen just once. Germline loops: CDR1 ENHRY, CDR2 SYGVKD. V lost 4 bases to trimming and J lost 5 bases, with 10 bases between them. This CDR3 spans 13 amino acids. The gene calls are TRBV10-3 and TRBJ2-3; D is perhaps TRBD1 (6 bases). The receptor comes from a woman older than 75 in good health. The sample taken for sequencing was blood. CDR3 bases: TGTGCCATCAGTGTCTCAGGGGAAGATACGCAGTATTTT. This translates into CAISVSGEDTQYF.